This T cell receptor beta chain was identified during a study of breast tumors, draining lymph nodes, adjacent tissues. Broader study findings: Most tumor T cells seemingly derive from lymph node, then expand in tumor. Tumors had less TCR diversity than lymph nodes, more than nontumor tissue. That most tumor T cells come from lymph nodes remained unproven. Tumor and nontumor repertoires were significantly more similar in luminal-like than in basal-like breast cancer.

This clonotype occurred many times. Its antigen is currently unknown. MiXCR, run by TCRdb on the multiplex PCR reads, gives a single entry per CDR3 protein. This table has some 130,000 distinct CDR3 sequences, approximately 20% appearing once. Samples came from axillary lymph nodes draining the breast cancer. This TCR came from a female donor with breast cancer. Some clones in this sample may be carry-over from other donors' samples. Sequencing used axillary lymph node tissue.

The CDR3 reads CASSLQVANEKLFF. CDR3 DNA sequence: TGTGCCAGCAGTCTCCAAGTGGCTAATGAAAAACTGTTTTTT. V usage is TRBV28 and J usage is TRBJ1-4; D unresolved. CDR1 is MDHEN and CDR2 is SYDVKM in the germline V gene. With 5 bases removed from V and 3 bases from J, the gap between germline ends came to 10 bases. The CDR3 length is 14 residues.